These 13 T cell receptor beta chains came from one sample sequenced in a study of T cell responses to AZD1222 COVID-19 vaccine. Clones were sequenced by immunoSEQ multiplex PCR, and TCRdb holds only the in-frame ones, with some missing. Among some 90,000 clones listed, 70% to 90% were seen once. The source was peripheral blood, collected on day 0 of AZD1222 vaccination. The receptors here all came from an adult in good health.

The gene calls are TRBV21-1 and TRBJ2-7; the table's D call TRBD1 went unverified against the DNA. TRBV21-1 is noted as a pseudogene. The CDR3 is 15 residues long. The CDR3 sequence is CASSKTGTASYEQYF. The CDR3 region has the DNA TGTGCCAGCAGCAAAACCGGGACAGCCTCCTACGAGCAGTACTTC.

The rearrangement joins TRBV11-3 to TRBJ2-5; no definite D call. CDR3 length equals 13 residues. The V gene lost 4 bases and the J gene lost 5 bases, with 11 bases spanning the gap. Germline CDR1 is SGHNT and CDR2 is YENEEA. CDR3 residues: CASSSRVGETQYF. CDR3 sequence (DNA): TGTGCCAGCAGCTCTCGGGTGGGGGAGACCCAGTACTTC.

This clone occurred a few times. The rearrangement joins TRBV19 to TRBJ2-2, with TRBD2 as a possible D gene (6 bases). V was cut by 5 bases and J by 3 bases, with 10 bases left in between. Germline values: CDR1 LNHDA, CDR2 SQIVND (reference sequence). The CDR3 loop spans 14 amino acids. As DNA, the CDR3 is TGTGCCAGTAGTTCCCCGGGGGACACCGGGGAGCTGTTTTTT. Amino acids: CASSSPGDTGELFF.

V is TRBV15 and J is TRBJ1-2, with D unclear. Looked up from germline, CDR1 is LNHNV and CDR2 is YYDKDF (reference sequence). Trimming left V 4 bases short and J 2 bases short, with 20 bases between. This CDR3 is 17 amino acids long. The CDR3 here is CATSTGLFLGRNYGYTF. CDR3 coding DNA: TGTGCCACCAGCACTGGCTTATTCCTAGGGCGCAACTATGGCTACACCTTC.

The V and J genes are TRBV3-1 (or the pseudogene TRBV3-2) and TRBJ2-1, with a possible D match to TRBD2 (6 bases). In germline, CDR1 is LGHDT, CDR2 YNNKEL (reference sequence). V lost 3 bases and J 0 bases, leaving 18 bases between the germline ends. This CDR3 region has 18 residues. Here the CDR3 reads CASSHHDASASSYNEQFF. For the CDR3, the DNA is TGTGCCAGCAGCCACCACGACGCTAGCGCGAGCTCCTACAATGAGCAGTTCTTC.

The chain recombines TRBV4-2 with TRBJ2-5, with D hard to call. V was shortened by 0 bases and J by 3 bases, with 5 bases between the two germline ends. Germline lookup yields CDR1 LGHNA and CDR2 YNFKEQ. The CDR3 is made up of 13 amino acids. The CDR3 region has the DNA TGTGCCAGCAGCCAAGAGACCAAAGAGACCCAGTACTTC. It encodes CASSQETKETQYF.

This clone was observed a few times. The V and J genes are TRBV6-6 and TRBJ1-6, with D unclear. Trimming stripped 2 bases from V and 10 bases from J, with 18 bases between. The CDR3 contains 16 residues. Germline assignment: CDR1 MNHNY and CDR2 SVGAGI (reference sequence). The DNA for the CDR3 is TGTGCCAGCAGTTACACCCCTCATGGCCCAAACTCACCCCTCCACTTT. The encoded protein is CASSYTPHGPNSPLHF.

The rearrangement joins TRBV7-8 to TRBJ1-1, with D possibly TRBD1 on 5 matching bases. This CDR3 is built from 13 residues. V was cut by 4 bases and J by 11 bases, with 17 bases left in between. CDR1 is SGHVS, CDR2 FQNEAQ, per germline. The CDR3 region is CASSSFRTFFAFF. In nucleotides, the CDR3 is TGTGCCAGCAGCTCATTCCGGACATTCTTCGCTTTCTTT. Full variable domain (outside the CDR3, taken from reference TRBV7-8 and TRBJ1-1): GAGVSQSPRYKVAKRGQDVALRCDPISGHVSLFWYQQALGQGPEFLTYFQNEAQLDKSGLPSDRFFAERPEGSVSTLKIQRTQQEDSAVYLCASSSFRTFFAFFGQGTRLTVV.

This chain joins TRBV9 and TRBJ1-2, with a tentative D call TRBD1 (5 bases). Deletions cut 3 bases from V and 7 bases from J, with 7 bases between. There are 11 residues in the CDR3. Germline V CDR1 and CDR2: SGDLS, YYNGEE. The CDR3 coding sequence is TGTGCCAGCAGCGCAGGGTCTGGCTACACCTTC. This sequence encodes CASSAGSGYTF. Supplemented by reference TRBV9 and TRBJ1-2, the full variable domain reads DSGVTQTPKHLITATGQRVTLRCSPRSGDLSVYWYQQSLDQGLQFLIQYYNGEERAKGNILERFSAQQFPDLHSELNLSSLELGDSALYFCASSAGSGYTFGSGTRLTVV.

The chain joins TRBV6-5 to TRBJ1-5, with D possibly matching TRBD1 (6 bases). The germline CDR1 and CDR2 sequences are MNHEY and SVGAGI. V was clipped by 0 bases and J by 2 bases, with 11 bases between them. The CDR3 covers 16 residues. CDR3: CASSYSGASGNQPQHF. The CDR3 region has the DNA TGTGCCAGCAGTTACTCGGGGGCGTCGGGCAATCAGCCCCAGCATTTT.

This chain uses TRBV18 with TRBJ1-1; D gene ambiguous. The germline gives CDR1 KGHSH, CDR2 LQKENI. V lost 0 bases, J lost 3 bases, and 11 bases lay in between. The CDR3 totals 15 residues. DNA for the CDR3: TGTGCCAGCTCACCACCTGGCGGAAGGGACACTGAAGCTTTCTTT. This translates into CASSPPGGRDTEAFF.

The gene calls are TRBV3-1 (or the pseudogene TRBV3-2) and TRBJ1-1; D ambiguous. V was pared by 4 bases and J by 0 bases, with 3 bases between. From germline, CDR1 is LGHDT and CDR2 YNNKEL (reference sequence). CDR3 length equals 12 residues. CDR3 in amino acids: CASSLMNTEAFF. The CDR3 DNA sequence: TGTGCCAGCAGCCTCATGAACACTGAAGCTTTCTTT.

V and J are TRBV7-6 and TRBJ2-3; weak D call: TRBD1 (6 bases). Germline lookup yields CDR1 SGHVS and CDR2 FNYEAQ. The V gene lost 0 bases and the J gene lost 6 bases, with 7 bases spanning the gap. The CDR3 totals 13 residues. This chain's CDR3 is CASSLAGADTQYF. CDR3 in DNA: TGTGCCAGCAGCTTAGCGGGGGCTGATACGCAGTATTTT.